Listed below are T cell receptor beta chains from one sample, sequenced in a study of beta chain features in type 1 diabetes. Data came from immunoSEQ multiplex PCR; TCRdb stores just in-frame clones and leaves some out. The sample comprises about 160,000 clones, about 7.9% of which are singletons, and under 0.55% rests with the top ten. The specimen was central memory CD4+ T cells from blood. The receptors were gathered from a man in his late teens or twenties with type 1 diabetes. CDR3s include the opening cysteine and the closing phenylalanine or tryptophan. Each record gives: V gene, J gene, clone size, D gene, CDR3 DNA, CDR3 protein. The D gene is left open where the match is weak. Only part of the rows carry a size: once, few, many, or a class if the clone is expanded.

TRBV19,TRBJ2-7,few,NA,TGTGCCAGTAGTAGACCGGAGGCCACCTACGAGCAGTACTTC,CASSRPEATYEQYF
TRBV29-1,TRBJ2-7,NA,NA,TGCAGCGTTGAAAATCAAATTCAGGAGCAGTACTTC,CSVENQIQEQYF
TRBV19,TRBJ2-2,NA,NA,TGTGCCAGTAGTTCACAGGGACCCGGGGAGCTGTTTTTT,CASSSQGPGELFF
TRBV4-2,TRBJ2-3,NA,NA,TGTGCCAGCAGCCCTGCCGCTATTCCTAGCACAGATACGCAGTATTTT,CASSPAAIPSTDTQYF
TRBV7-9,TRBJ2-3,many,NA,TGTGCCAGCAGCTTATTGGCAGGCCCTACGCAGTATTTT,CASSLLAGPTQYF
TRBV6-5,TRBJ2-7,many,TRBD1,TGTGCCAGCAGTTACTCGACAAACAGGGGCTACGAGCAGTACTTC,CASSYSTNRGYEQYF
TRBV6-1,TRBJ2-3,NA,NA,TGTGCCATCAGTGAGTCGACCAGGGCGGAAACAGATACGCAGTATTTT,CAISESTRAETDTQYF
TRBV5-1,TRBJ2-5,NA,NA,TGCGCCAGCAGCTTGACAAGCATCGGGCAAGAGACCCAGTACTTC,CASSLTSIGQETQYF
TRBV7-9,TRBJ2-5,few,TRBD1,TGTGCCAGCAGCTTTTCAGGGGGCAGAGAGACCCAGTACTTC,CASSFSGGRETQYF
TRBV11-2,TRBJ1-1,few,NA,TGTGCCAGCAGCTTAGGAGGGCCCGCCACTGAAGCTTTCTTT,CASSLGGPATEAFF
TRBV18,TRBJ2-7,NA,TRBD1,TGTGCCAGCTCATCCCGGACAGGGAACTACGAGCAGTACTTC,CASSSRTGNYEQYF
TRBV18,TRBJ1-1,few,TRBD1,TGTGCCAGCTCCAGGGACAGGGAGGAAGCTTTCTTT,CASSRDREEAFF
TRBV6-6,TRBJ2-5,few,TRBD1,TGTGCCAGCAGCTATGGACAGGGAAACCAAGAGACCCAGTACTTC,CASSYGQGNQETQYF
TRBV19,TRBJ1-6,NA,NA,TGTGCCAGTAGCGACAGCTATAATTCACCCCTCCACTTT,CASSDSYNSPLHF
TRBV7-6,TRBJ2-1,NA,NA,TGTGCCAGCAGCCCACTGTATGTGAATGAGCAGTTCTTC,CASSPLYVNEQFF
TRBV19,TRBJ2-1,NA,NA,TGTGCCAGTAGTATCCACATTAACAATGAGCAGTTCTTC,CASSIHINNEQFF
TRBV19,TRBJ1-1,few,NA,TGTGCCAGTAGTATACTGGCTGCGGCCCTGGATACTGAAGCTTTCTTT,CASSILAAALDTEAFF
TRBV10-3,TRBJ2-7,few,TRBD1,TGTGCCATCAGTGAGTCGGCAGGGGGCCAGCAGTACTTC,CAISESAGGQQYF
TRBV7-9,TRBJ2-6,NA,NA,TGTGCCAGCAGCTCGGACAGCTCTGGGGCCAACGTCCTGACTTTC,CASSSDSSGANVLTF
TRBV7-6,TRBJ2-1,NA,TRBD1,TGTGCCAGCAGCGGACAGGGCCCGTTCTTC,CASSGQGPFF
TRBV18,TRBJ2-1,NA,TRBD2,TGTGCCAGCTCACCACCCGATAGCGGGAGACTGCAGTTCTTC,CASSPPDSGRLQFF
TRBV30,TRBJ1-6,NA,NA,TGTGCCTGGAGTTTTAGGACAGATGACTCACCCCTCCACTTT,CAWSFRTDDSPLHF
TRBV7-2,TRBJ2-3,few,TRBD1,TGTGCCAGCAGCCCCGGACAGGGGGCGGATACGCAGTATTTT,CASSPGQGADTQYF
TRBV29-1,TRBJ1-1,NA,TRBD1,TGCAGCGTTGAGAAGACAGGGGGCATCACTGAAGCTTTCTTT,CSVEKTGGITEAFF
TRBV5-4,TRBJ2-5,few,TRBD2,TGTGCCAGCAGCCAAGGGACTAGCGGTATACAAGAGACCCAGTACTTC,CASSQGTSGIQETQYF
TRBV29-1,TRBJ2-2,few,TRBD1,TGCAGCGTGCCGGGACAGGGGGTCACCGGGGAGCTGTTTTTT,CSVPGQGVTGELFF
TRBV19,TRBJ1-1,few,TRBD1,TGTGCCAGTAGTATCGACAGGGCGAACACTGAAGCTTTCTTT,CASSIDRANTEAFF
TRBV5-1,TRBJ2-7,NA,NA,TGCGCCAGCAGCTTAACCCCGAGTTACGAGCAGTACTTC,CASSLTPSYEQYF
TRBV29-1,TRBJ2-7,NA,TRBD1,TGCAGCGTGTCCGGGACAGGGGAGCGCGAGCAGTACTTC,CSVSGTGEREQYF
TRBV6-6,TRBJ2-7,few,NA,TGTGCCAGCGGCGGAATTACAGGGCGGGCGGACGAGCAGTACTTC,CASGGITGRADEQYF
TRBV6-1,TRBJ2-2,few,NA,TGTGCCAGCAGTGACCGGAACACCGGGGAGCTGTTTTTT,CASSDRNTGELFF
TRBV7-2,TRBJ2-7,few,TRBD1,TGTGCCAGCAGCCGCGGACAGGGGGCGAGCGAGCAGTACTTC,CASSRGQGASEQYF
TRBV4-2,TRBJ2-2,NA,TRBD2,TGTGCCAGCAGCCAAGACGCGACTAGCGAAACCGGGGAGCTGTTTTTT,CASSQDATSETGELFF
TRBV29-1,TRBJ2-1,few,NA,TGCAGCGTTGACGGGTACAGGGTAGGCAATGAGCAGTTCTTC,CSVDGYRVGNEQFF
TRBV18,TRBJ1-6,few,NA,TGTGCCAGCTCACCAGTTGGGGAGTCCTATAATTCACCCCTCCACTTT,CASSPVGESYNSPLHF